This T cell receptor beta chain was captured in a study of cytomegalovirus exposure and HLA in healthy donors. Study-level findings and limits: One later analysis, an examination of the 100 to 150 validation repertoires, found that first-cohort TCR clusters tended to co-occur in them. Both high specificity and high sensitivity reportedly marked the classifier's diagnosis of cytomegalovirus status. Among TCR sequences, most were rare, though some public TCRs appeared in many donors.

While the first cohort had some 700 subjects, the donors belonged to the separate validation cohort of more than 95 subjects. This clone was recorded at least ten times. What it binds is not known. Only in-frame clones appear in the TCRdb table, and some are missing; sequencing was by immunoSEQ multiplex PCR. Of roughly 150,000 clones listed, about 86% were seen once; the top ten hold approximately 2%. V gave up 3 bases and J gave up 1 base, with 12 bases separating them. The CDR3 spans 16 residues. Germline assignment: CDR1 SEHNR and CDR2 FQNEAQ (reference sequence). The sequenced material came from PBMCs. The receptor's source is a woman aged 18-29 years in good health and CMV-seronegative. The chain uses TRBV7-9 and TRBJ2-2; D remains unclear. CDR3 amino acids: CASSFFPPLNTGELFF. As DNA, the CDR3 is TGTGCCAGCAGCTTTTTCCCTCCCTTGAACACCGGGGAGCTGTTTTTT.